Here is one TCR beta chain with its context. No antigen is known for it. There were no recent acute infections or vaccinations among the donors, who were healthy HIV-negative adults. The CD4+ fraction was divided into a CD45RA+ naive subset and a CD45RA-negative memory subset. This entry is derived from a study of shared clonotypes between healthy human individuals. CDR3 size: 11 residues. Germline assignment: CDR1 DFQATT and CDR2 SNEGSKA (reference sequence). The ends were cut back, 5 bases at V and 0 bases at J, with 4 bases in the middle. Study-level results: Researchers found naive subsets generally carried larger estimated richness than memory subsets.

Per the original data handling: Filtering differed since immunoSEQ provided only junctions, with no quality scores. The protocol was immunoSEQ multiplex PCR, while the TCRdb copy is restricted to in-frame clones and leaves out a portion. For V, J and clone size, that table is used; D and trimming come from the DNA. The sample consists of 900,000 to 1,200,000 clones, 75% to 85% of them appearing once. Specimen: memory CD4+ T cells from PBMCs. Subset reported: CD45RA-negative fraction. J is TRBJ1-1 and V is TRBV20-1, with D hard to call. This TCR was sampled from a man younger than 35 in good health. Some clones in this sample may be carry-over from other donors' samples. DNA of the CDR3: TGCAGTGCTGCTATGAACACTGAAGCTTTCTTT. This sequence encodes CSAAMNTEAFF.